The next 3 T cell receptor beta chains were all read from a single sample in a study of tumor-infiltrating lymphocytes in localized non-small cell lung cancer. Produced via immunoSEQ multiplex PCR; TCRdb's table is partial and in-frame only. The sample has roughly 14,000 clones; more than 65% are singletons. The sample was lung tumor tissue. The receptors shown here come from a human donor with non-small cell lung cancer.

The chain combines TRBV5-1 with TRBJ2-5, with TRBD1 identical over 8 bases. The CDR3 contains 15 residues. Germline CDR1 and CDR2: SGHRS and YFSETQ. The V segment lost 4 bases and the J segment 5 bases; nucleotides outside the gene matches: 10. DNA of the CDR3: TGCGCCAGCAGCCCAACAGGGGGTGGGGAGGAGACCCAGTACTTC. It is translated as CASSPTGGGEETQYF.

This chain joins TRBV4-1 and TRBJ1-2; TRBD1 might be the D (5 bases). The ends were cut back, 4 bases at V and 8 bases at J, with 20 bases in the middle. Germline V gene sequence: CDR1 MGHRA, CDR2 YSYEKL. The CDR3 contains 15 residues. CDR3 protein: CASSRDPGDSMGYTF. DNA for the CDR3: TGCGCCAGCAGCCGTGATCCGGGGGATTCTATGGGCTACACCTTC.

J is TRBJ2-5 and V is TRBV14, with D possibly being TRBD2 (5 bases). The V and J ends lost 0 bases and 5 bases respectively, with 13 bases between them. Germline V CDR1 and CDR2: SGHDN, FVKESK. CDR3 length: 15 amino acids. CDR3 region: CASSQDWASRETQYF. The CDR3 bases are TGTGCCAGCAGCCAAGATTGGGCTAGCCGGGAGACCCAGTACTTC.